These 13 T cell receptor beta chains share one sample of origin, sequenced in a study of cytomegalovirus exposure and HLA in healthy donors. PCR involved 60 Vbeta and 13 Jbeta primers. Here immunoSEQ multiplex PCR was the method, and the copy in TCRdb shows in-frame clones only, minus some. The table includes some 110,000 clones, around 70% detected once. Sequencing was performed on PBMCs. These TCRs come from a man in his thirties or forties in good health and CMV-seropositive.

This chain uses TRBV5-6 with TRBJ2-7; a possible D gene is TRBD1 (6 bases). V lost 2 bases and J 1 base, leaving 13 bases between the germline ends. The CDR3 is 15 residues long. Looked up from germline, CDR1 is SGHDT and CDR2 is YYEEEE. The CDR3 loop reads CASSFLGASSYEQYF. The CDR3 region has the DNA TGTGCCAGCAGCTTCCTGGGGGCATCGTCCTACGAGCAGTACTTC.

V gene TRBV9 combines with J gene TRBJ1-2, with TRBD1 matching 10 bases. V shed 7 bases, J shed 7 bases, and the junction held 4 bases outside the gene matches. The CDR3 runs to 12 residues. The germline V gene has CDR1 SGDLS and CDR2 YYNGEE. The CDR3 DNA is TGTGCCAGCCGAGGGACAGGGGTTGGCTACACCTTC. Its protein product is CASRGTGVGYTF.

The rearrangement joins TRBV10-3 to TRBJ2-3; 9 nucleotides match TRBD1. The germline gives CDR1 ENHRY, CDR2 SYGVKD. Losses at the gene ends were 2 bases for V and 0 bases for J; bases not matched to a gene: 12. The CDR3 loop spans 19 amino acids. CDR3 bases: TGTGCCATCAGTGAGGGCCTCCACCCGGGACAGGGTAGCACAGATACGCAGTATTTT. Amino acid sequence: CAISEGLHPGQGSTDTQYF.

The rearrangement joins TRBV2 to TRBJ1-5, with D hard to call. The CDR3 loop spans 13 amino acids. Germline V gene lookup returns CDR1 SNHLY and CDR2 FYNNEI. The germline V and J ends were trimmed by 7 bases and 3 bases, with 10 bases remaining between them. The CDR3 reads CASTRRSNQPQHF. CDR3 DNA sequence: TGTGCCAGCACCCGCAGGTCCAATCAGCCCCAGCATTTT.

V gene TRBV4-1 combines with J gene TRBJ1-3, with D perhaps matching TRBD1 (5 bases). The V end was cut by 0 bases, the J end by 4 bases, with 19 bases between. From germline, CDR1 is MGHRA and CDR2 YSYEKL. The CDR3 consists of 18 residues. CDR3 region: CASSQDRGLYPSGNTIYF. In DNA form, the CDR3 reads TGCGCCAGCAGCCAAGATAGGGGACTATATCCCTCCGGAAACACCATATATTTT.

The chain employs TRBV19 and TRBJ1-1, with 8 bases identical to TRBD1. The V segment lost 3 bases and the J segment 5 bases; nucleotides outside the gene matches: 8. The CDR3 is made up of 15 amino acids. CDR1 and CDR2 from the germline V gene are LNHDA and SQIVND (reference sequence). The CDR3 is CASSISLRGLTEAFF. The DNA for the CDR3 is TGTGCCAGTAGTATTTCTCTCAGGGGGCTGACTGAAGCTTTCTTT.

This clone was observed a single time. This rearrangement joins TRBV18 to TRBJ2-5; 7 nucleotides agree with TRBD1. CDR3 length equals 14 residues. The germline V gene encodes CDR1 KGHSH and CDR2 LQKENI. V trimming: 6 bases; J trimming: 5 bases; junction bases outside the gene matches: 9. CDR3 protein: CASSRRQGGETQYF. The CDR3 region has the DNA TGTGCCAGCTCCCGGAGACAGGGCGGCGAGACCCAGTACTTC.

CDR3 DNA sequence: TGTGCCAGCAGTTCCTCACAGGGGGCCGCAGATACGCAGTATTTT. Its protein product is CASSSSQGAADTQYF. J is TRBJ2-3 and V is TRBV28; TRBD1 agrees at 9 bases. The CDR3 runs 15 residues. Germline CDR1 and CDR2: MDHEN and SYDVKM. J was trimmed by 4 bases and V by 4 bases; bases with no gene match: 6.

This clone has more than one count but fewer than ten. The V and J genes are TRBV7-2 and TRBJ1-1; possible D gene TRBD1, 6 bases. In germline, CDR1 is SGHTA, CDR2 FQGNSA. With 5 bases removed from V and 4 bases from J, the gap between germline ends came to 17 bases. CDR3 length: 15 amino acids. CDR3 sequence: CASSRGQGLGTEAFF. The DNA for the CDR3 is TGTGCCAGCAGCCGAGGGCAGGGGTTGGGCACTGAAGCTTTCTTT. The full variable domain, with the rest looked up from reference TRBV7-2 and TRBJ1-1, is GAGVSQSPSNKVTEKGKDVELRCDPISGHTALYWYRQSLGQGLEFLIYFQGNSAPDKSGLPSDRFSAERTGGSVSTLTIQRTQQEDSAVYLCASSRGQGLGTEAFFGQGTRLTVV.

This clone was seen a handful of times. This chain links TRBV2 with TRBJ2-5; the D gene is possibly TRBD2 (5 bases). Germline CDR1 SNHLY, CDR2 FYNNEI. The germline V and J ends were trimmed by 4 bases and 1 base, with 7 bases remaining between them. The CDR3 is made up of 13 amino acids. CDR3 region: CASSVLAQETQYF. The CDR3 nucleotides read TGTGCCAGCAGTGTTCTAGCCCAAGAGACCCAGTACTTC.

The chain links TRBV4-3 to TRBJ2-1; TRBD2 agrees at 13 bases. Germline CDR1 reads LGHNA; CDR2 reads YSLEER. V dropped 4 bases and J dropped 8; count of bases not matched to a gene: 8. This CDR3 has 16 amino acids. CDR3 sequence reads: CASSPTGTSGTYEQFF. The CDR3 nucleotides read TGCGCCAGCAGCCCGACCGGGACTAGCGGGACTTATGAGCAGTTCTTC.

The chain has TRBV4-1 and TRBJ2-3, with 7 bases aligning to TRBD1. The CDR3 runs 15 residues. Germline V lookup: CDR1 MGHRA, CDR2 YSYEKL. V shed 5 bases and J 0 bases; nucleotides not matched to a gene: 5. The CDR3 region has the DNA TGCGCCAGCAGCGTCCGGGACAGAAGCACAGATACGCAGTATTTT. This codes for CASSVRDRSTDTQYF.

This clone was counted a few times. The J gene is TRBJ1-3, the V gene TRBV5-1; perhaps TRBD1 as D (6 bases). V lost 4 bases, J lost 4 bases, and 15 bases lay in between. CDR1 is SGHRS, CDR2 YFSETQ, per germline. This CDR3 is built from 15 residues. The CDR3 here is CASSQGTGFGNTIYF. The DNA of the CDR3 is TGCGCCAGCAGCCAAGGAACAGGGTTCGGAAACACCATATATTTT.